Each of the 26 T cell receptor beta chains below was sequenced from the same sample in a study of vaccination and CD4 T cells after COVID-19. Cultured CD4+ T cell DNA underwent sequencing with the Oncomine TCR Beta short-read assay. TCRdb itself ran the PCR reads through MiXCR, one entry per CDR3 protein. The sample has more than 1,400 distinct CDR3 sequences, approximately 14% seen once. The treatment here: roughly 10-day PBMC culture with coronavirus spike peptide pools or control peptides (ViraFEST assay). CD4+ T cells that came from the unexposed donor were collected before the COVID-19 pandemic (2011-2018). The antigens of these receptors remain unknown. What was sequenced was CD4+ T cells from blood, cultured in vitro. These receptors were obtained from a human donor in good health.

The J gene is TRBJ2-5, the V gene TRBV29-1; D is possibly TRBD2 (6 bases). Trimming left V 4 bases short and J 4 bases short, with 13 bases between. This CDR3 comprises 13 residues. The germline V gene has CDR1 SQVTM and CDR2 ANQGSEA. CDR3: CSVGAGTGETQYF. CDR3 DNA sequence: TGCAGCGTTGGAGCAGGGACTGGAGAGACCCAGTACTTC.

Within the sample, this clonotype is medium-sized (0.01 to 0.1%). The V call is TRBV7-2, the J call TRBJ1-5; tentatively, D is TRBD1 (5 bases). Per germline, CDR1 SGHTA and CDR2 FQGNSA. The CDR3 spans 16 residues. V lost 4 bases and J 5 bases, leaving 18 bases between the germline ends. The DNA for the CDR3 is TGTGCCAGCAGCTACGCGCGGGGACGGGGACATCAGCCCCAGCATTTT. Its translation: CASSYARGRGHQPQHF.

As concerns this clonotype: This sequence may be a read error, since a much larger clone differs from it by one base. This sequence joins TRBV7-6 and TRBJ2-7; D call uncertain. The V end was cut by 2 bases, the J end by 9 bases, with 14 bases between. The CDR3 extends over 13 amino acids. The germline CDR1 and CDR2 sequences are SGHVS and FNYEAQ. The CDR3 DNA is TGTGCCAGCAGCTTACTGCTCTATGGGGTGCAGTACTTC. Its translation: CASSLLLYGVQYF.

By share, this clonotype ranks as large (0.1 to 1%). CDR3 DNA: TGTGAGCTACTCCCCACAGGGCACAATTCACCCCTCCACTTT. Translation: CELLPTGHNSPLHF. V and J are TRBV21-1 and TRBJ1-6; the DNA was not used to check the table's D call, TRBD1. TRBV21-1 corresponds to a pseudogene. CDR3 size: 14 residues.

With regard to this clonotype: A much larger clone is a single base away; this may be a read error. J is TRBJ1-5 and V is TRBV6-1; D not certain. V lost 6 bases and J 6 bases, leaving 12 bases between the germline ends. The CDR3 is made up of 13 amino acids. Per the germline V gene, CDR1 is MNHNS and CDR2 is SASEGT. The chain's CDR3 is CASRTGRTQPQHF. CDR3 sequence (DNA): TGTGCCAGCAGGACCGGTCGTACTCAGCCCCAGCATTTT.

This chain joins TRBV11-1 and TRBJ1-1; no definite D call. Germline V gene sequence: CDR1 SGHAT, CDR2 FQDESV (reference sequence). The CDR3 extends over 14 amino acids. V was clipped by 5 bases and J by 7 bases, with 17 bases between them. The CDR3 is CASSDRRRTFEAFF. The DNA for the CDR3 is TGTGCCAGCAGCGACCGACGGAGGACCTTTGAAGCTTTCTTT.

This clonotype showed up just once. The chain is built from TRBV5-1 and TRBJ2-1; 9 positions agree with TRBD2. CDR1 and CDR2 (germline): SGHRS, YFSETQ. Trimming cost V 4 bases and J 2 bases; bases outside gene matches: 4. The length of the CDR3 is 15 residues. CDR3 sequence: CASSSGLATYNEQFF. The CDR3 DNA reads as TGCGCCAGCAGCAGCGGACTAGCGACCTACAATGAGCAGTTCTTC.

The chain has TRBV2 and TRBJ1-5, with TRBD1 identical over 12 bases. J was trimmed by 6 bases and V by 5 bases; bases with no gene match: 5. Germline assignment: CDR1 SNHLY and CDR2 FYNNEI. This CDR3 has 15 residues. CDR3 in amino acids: CASSLGDRGPQPQHF. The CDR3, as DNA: TGTGCCAGCAGTCTTGGGGACAGGGGGCCTCAGCCCCAGCATTTT.

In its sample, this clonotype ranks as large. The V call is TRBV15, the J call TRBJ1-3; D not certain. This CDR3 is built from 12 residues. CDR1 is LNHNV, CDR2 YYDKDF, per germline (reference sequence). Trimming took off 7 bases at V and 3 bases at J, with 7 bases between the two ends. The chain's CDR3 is CATTKNGNTIYF. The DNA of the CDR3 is TGTGCCACCACCAAGAATGGAAACACCATATATTTT.

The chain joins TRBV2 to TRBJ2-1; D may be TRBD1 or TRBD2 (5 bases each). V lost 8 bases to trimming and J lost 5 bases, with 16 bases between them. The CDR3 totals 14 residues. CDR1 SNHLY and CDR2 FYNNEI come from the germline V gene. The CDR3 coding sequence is TGTGCCAGCCCGGGGCTAGGGATCCACAATGAGCAGTTCTTC. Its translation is CASPGLGIHNEQFF.

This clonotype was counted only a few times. CDR3 DNA sequence: TGTGCCAGCAGCTTACAGGGTTATGGCTACACCTTC. It encodes CASSLQGYGYTF. The chain combines TRBV5-4 with TRBJ1-2, with D tentatively TRBD1 (6 bases). V was trimmed by 2 bases and J by 5 bases, leaving 7 bases between them. The length of the CDR3 is 12 residues. Germline V gene data show CDR1 as SGHNT and CDR2 as YYREEE (reference sequence).

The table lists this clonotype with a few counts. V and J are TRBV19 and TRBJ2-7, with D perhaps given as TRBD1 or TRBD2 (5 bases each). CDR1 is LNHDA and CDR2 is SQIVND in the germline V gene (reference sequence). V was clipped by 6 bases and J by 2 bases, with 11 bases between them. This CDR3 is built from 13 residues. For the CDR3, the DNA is TGTGCCAGTAGCCGGGACGGTACCTACGAGCAGTACTTC. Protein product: CASSRDGTYEQYF.

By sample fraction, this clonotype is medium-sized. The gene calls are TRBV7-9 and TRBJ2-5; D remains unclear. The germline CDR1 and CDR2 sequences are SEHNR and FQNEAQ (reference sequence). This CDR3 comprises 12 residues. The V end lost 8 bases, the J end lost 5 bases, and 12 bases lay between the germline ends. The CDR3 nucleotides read TGTGCCAGCGCCGAGCTACGGGAGACCCAGTACTTC. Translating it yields CASAELRETQYF.

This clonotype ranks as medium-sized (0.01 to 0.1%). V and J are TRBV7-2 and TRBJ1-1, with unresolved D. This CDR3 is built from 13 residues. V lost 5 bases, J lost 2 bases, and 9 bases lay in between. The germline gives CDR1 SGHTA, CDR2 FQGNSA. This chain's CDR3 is CASSPGANTEAFF. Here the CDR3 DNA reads TGTGCCAGCAGCCCCGGAGCTAACACTGAAGCTTTCTTT.

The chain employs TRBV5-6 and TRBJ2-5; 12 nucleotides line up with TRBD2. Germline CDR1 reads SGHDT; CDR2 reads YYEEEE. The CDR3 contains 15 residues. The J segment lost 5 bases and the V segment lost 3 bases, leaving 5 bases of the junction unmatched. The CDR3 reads CASSSLAGGRETQYF. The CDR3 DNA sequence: TGTGCCAGCAGCTCCCTAGCGGGGGGGCGGGAGACCCAGTACTTC.

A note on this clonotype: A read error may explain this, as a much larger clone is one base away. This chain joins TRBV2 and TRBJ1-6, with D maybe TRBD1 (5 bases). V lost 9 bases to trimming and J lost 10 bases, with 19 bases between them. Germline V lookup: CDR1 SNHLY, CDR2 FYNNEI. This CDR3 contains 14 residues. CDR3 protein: CASSRTGTGSPLHF. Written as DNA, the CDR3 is TGTGCCAGTTCCAGGACGGGGACCGGGTCACCCCTCCACTTT. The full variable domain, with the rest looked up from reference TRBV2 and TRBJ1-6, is EPEVTQTPSHQVTQMGQEVILRCVPISNHLYFYWYRQILGQKVEFLVSFYNNEISEKSEIFDDQFSVERPDGSNFTLKIRSTKLEDSAMYFCASSRTGTGSPLHFGNGTRLTVT.

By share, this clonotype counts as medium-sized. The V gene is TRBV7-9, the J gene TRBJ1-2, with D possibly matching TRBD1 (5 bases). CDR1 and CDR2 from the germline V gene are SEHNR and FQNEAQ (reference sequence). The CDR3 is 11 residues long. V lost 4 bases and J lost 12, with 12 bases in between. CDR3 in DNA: TGTGCCAGCAGCTCGGGACGGCGCGACACCTTC. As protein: CASSSGRRDTF.

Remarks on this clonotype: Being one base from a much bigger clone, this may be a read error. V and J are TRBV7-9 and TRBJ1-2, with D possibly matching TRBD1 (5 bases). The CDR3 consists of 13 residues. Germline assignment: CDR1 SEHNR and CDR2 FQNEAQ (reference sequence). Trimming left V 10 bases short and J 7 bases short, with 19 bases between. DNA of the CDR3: TGTGCCATCCTGGACCGCTGGCAGGGTGGCTACACCTTC. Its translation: CAILDRWQGGYTF.

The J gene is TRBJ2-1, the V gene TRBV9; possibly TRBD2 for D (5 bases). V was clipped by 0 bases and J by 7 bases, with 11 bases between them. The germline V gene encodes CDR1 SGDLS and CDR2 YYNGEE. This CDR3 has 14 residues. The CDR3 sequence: CASSVEASRNEQFF. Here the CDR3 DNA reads TGTGCCAGCAGCGTAGAGGCTAGCAGGAATGAGCAGTTCTTC.

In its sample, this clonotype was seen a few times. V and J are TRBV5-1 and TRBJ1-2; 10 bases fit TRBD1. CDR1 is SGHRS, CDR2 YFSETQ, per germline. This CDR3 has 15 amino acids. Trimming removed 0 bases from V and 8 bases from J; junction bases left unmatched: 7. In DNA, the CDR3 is TGCGCCAGCAGCTTGGACCCGACAGGGGGCAGGGGCTACACCTTC. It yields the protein CASSLDPTGGRGYTF. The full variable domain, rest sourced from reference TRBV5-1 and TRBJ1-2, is KAGVTQTPRYLIKTRGQQVTLSCSPISGHRSVSWYQQTPGQGLQFLFEYFSETQRNKGNFPGRFSGRQFSNSRSEMNVSTLELGDSALYLCASSLDPTGGRGYTFGSGTRLTVV.

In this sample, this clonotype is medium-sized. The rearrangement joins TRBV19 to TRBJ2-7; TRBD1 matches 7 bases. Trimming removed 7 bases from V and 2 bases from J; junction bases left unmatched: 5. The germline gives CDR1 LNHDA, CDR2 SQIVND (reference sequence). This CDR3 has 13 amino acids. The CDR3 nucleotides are TGTGCCAGTACGTCAGGGGGACCCTACGAGCAGTACTTC. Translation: CASTSGGPYEQYF.

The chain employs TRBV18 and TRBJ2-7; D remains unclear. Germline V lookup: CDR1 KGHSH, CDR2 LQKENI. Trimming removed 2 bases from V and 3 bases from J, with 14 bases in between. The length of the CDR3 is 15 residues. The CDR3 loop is CASSPGRSSVYEQYF. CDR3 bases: TGTGCCAGCTCACCAGGGCGGAGTTCGGTCTACGAGCAGTACTTC.

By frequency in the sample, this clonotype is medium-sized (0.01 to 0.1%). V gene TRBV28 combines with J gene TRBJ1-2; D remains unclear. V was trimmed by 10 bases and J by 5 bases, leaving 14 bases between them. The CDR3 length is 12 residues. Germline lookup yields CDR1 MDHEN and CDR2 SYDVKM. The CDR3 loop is CATRTRRYGYTF. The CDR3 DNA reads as TGTGCCACACGCACCAGAAGGTATGGCTACACCTTC.

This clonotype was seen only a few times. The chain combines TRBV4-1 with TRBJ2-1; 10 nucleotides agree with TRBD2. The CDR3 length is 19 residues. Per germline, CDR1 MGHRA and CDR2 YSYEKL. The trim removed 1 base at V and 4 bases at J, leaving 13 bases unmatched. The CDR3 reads CASSQAPVGIAGGYNEQFF. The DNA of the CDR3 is TGCGCCAGCAGCCAAGCCCCTGTGGGCATAGCGGGGGGATACAATGAGCAGTTCTTC.

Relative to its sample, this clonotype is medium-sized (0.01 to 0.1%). CDR3 nucleotide sequence: TGTGCCAGCAGCTTCGAGGGTGCCACCGGGGAGCTGTTTTTT. It encodes CASSFEGATGELFF. The gene calls are TRBV7-9 and TRBJ2-2; TRBD2 is a possible D gene (5 bases). The germline V gene has CDR1 SEHNR and CDR2 FQNEAQ (reference sequence). V lost 3 bases, J lost 4 bases, and 9 bases lay in between. The CDR3 runs 14 residues.

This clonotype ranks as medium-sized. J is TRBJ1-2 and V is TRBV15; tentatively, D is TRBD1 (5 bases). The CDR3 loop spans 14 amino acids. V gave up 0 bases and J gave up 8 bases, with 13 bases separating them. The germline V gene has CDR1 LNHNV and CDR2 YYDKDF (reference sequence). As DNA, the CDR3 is TGTGCCACCAGCAGAGAGGGGGGGGGTCGAGGCTACACCTTC. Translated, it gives CATSREGGGRGYTF. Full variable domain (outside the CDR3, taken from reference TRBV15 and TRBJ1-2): DAMVIQNPRYQVTQFGKPVTLSCSQTLNHNVMYWYQQKSSQAPKLLFHYYDKDFNNEADTPDNFQSRRPNTSFCFLDIRSPGLGDTAMYLCATSREGGGRGYTFGSGTRLTVV.